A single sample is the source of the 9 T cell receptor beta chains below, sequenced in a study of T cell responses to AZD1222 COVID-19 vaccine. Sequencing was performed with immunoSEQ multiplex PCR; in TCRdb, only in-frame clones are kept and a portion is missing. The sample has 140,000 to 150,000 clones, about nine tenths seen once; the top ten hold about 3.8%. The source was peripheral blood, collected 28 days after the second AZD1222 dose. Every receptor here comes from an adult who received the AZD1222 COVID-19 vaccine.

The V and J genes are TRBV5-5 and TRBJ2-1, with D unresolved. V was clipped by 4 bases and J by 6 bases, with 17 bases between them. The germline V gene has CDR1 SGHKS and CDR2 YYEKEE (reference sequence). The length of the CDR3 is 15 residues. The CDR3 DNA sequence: TGTGCCAGCAGCCACTCTGTTAAGGGCGCCAATGAGCAGTTCTTC. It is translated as CASSHSVKGANEQFF.

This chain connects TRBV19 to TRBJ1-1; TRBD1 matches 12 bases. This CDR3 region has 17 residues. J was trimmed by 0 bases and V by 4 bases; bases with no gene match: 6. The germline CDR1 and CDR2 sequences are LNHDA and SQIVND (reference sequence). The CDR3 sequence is CASSTRDRGRLNTEAFF. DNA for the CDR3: TGTGCCAGTAGTACGAGGGACAGGGGGCGCCTGAACACTGAAGCTTTCTTT.

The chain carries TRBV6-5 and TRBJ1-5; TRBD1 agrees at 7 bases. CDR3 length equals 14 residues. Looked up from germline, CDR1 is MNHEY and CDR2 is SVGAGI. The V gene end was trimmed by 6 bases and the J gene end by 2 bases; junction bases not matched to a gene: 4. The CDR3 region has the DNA TGTGCCAGCAGCGACCAGGGGGGCAATCAGCCCCAGCATTTT. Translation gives CASSDQGGNQPQHF.

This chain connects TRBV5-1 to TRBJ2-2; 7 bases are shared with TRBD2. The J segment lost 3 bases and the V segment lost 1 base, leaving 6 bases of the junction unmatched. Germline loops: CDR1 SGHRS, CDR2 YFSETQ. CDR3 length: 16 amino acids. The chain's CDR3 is CASSLQRGADTGELFF. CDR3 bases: TGCGCCAGCAGCTTGCAGCGGGGTGCGGACACCGGGGAGCTGTTTTTT.

For the CDR3, the DNA is TGTGCCACCAGCAGAGATTTAGAGGTCGCAGGGGGGCACTATGGCTACACCTTC. This translates into CATSRDLEVAGGHYGYTF. The chain links TRBV15 to TRBJ1-2, with 7 bases matching TRBD1. Trimming at V came to 0 bases and at J to 3 bases, leaving 13 bases not matched to a gene. Germline loops: CDR1 LNHNV, CDR2 YYDKDF (reference sequence). This CDR3 spans 18 amino acids.

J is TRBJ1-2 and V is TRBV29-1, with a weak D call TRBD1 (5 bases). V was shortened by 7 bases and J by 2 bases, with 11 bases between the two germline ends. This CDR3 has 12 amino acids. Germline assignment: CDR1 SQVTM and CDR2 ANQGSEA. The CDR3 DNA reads TGCAGCGCCGGGGCCGGCAACTATGGCTACACCTTC. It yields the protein CSAGAGNYGYTF.

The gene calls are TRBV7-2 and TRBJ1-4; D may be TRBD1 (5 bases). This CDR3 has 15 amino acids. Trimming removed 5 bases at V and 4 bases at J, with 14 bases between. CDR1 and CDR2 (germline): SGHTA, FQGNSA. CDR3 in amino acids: CASSPVTALNEKLFF. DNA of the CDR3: TGTGCCAGCAGCCCCGTGACAGCCCTTAATGAAAAACTGTTTTTT.

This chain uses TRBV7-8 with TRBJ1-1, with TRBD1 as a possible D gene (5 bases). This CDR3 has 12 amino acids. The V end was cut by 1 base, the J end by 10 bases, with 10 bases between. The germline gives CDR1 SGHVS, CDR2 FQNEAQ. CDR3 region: CASSLVLGGAFF. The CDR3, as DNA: TGTGCCAGCAGCTTAGTTCTGGGGGGAGCTTTCTTT.

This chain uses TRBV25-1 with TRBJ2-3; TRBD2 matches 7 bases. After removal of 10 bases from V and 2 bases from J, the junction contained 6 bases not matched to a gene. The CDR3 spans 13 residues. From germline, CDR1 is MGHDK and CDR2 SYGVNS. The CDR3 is CATTSEFTDTQYF. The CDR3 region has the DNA TGTGCCACCACTAGCGAGTTCACAGATACGCAGTATTTT.